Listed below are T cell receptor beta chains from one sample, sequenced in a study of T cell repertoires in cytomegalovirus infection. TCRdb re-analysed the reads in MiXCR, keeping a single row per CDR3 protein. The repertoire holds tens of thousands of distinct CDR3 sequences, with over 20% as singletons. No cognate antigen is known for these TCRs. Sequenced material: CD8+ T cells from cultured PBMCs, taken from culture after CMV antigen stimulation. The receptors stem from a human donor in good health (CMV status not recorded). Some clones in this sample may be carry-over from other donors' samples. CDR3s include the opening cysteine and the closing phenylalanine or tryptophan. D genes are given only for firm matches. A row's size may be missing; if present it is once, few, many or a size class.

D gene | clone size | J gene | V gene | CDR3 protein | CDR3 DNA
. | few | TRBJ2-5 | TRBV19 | CASSATGLRQETQYF | TGTGCCAGTAGTGCCACAGGTCTCCGCCAAGAGACCCAGTACTTC
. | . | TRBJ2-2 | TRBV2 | CASMGQGELFF | TGTGCCAGCATGGGCCAGGGCGAGCTGTTTTTT
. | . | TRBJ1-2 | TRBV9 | CASSDYRVGYTF | TGTGCCAGCAGCGACTACAGGGTAGGCTACACCTTC
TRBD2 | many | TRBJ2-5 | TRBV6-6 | CASTYVQRGGRETQYF | TGTGCCAGCACTTACGTCCAGCGGGGGGGCCGAGAGACCCAGTACTTC
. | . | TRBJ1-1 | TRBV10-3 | CAISELDTEAFF | TGTGCCATCAGTGAGTTAGACACTGAAGCTTTCTTT
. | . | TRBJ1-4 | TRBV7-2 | CASSKTGPTNEKLFF | TGTGCCAGCAGCAAAACGGGACCGACGAATGAAAAACTGTTTTTT
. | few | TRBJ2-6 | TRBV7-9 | CASTAPGRVPGANVLTF | TGTGCCAGCACCGCCCCGGGACGAGTCCCTGGGGCCAACGTCCTGACTTTC
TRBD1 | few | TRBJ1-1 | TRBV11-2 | CASSLEYRDRGLNTEAFF | TGTGCCAGCAGCTTAGAGTACCGGGACAGGGGATTGAACACTGAAGCTTTCTTT
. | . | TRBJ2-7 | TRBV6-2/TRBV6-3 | CASSISGSNEQYF | TGTGCCAGCAGTATATCCGGGTCTAACGAGCAGTACTTC
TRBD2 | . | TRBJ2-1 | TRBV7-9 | CASSGPSGEYNEQFF | TGTGCCAGCAGCGGCCCTAGCGGAGAGTACAATGAGCAGTTCTTC
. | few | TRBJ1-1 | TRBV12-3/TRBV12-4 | CASSLGGDRAEAFF | TGTGCCAGCAGTTTAGGAGGGGATAGGGCTGAAGCTTTCTTT
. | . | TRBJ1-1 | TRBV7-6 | CASSLTHQGLPQTEAFF | TGTGCCAGCAGCTTAACCCATCAGGGCCTCCCCCAAACTGAAGCTTTCTTT
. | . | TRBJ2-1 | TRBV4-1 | CASSQVDLSYNEQFF | TGCGCCAGCAGCCAAGTGGACTTGTCCTACAATGAGCAGTTCTTC
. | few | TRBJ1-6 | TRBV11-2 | CASSLIRSLSPLHF | TGTGCCAGCAGCTTAATCCGGTCTCTCTCACCCCTCCACTTT
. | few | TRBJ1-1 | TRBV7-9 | CASTSDGWNTEAFF | TGTGCCAGCACCTCAGATGGTTGGAACACTGAAGCTTTCTTT
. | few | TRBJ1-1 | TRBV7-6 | CASSPGEGTEAFF | TGTGCCAGCAGCCCAGGGGAGGGCACTGAAGCTTTCTTT
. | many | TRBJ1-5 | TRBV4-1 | CASSLSQGYSNQPQHF | TGCGCCAGCAGCCTGTCACAGGGTTATAGCAATCAGCCCCAGCATTTT
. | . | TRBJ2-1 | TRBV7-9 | CASSLSRPPEQFF | TGTGCCAGCAGCTTATCACGTCCCCCTGAGCAGTTCTTC
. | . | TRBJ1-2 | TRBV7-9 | CASSLEAMGGYGYTF | TGTGCCAGCAGCTTAGAGGCCATGGGGGGTTATGGCTACACCTTC
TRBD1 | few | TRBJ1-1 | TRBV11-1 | CASSLGQGGKAFF | TGTGCCAGCAGCTTGGGACAGGGTGGAAAAGCTTTCTTT
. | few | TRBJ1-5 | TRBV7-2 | CASSLERGTSNQPQHF | TGTGCCAGCAGCTTAGAAAGGGGGACTAGCAATCAGCCCCAGCATTTT
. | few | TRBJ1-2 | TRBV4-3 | CASSQDRTVYGYTF | TGCGCCAGCAGCCAAGATCGGACAGTCTATGGCTACACCTTC
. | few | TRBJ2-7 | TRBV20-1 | CSARDLGQPRYEQYF | TGCAGTGCTAGAGATCTTGGCCAGCCCCGCTACGAGCAGTACTTC
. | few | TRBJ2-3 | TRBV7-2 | CASSLGGPTDTQYF | TGTGCCAGCAGCTTAGGTGGACCCACAGATACGCAGTATTTT
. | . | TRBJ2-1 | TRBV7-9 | CASSSQRDEQFF | TGTGCCAGCAGCTCCCAAAGGGATGAGCAGTTCTTC
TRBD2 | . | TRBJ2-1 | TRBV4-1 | CASKRETSGSQEQFF | TGCGCCAGCAAGAGGGAAACTAGCGGGTCTCAAGAGCAGTTCTTC
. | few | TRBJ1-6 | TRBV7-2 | CASSSCCPKIRNSPLHF | TGTGCCAGCAGCTCCTGCTGCCCAAAAATAAGGAATTCACCCCTCCACTTT
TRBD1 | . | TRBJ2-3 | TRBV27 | CASMDRETDTQYF | TGTGCCAGCATGGACAGGGAAACAGATACGCAGTATTTT
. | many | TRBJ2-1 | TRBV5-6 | CASMPHLSLYNEQFF | TGTGCCAGCATGCCCCATCTTAGTTTATACAATGAGCAGTTCTTC
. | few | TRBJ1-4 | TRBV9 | CASSVNPGIFNEKLFF | TGTGCCAGCAGCGTAAACCCAGGGATTTTTAATGAAAAACTGTTTTTT
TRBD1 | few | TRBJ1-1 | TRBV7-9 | CASSEDRVGTEAFF | TGTGCCAGCAGCGAGGACAGGGTAGGCACTGAAGCTTTCTTT
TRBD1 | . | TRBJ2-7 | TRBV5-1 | CASSLGAGGSYEQYF | TGCGCCAGCAGCTTGGGAGCAGGGGGATCCTACGAGCAGTACTTC
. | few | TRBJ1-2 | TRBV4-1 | CASSQDRRGINYGYTF | TGCGCCAGCAGCCAAGATCGTCGGGGGATCAACTATGGCTACACCTTC
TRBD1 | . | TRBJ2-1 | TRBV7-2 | CASSPGQGYSRAYNEQFF | TGTGCCAGCAGCCCGGGACAGGGGTATTCCCGGGCCTACAATGAGCAGTTCTTC
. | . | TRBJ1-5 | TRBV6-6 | CASSQRGSNQPQHF | TGTGCCAGCAGTCAAAGGGGAAGCAATCAGCCCCAGCATTTT
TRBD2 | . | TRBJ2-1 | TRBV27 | CASSPFTSGGAYEQFF | TGTGCCAGCAGCCCCTTTACTAGCGGGGGGGCCTATGAGCAGTTCTTC
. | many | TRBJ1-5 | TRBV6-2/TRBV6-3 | CASTDPTGSDQPQHF | TGTGCCAGCACCGATCCGACAGGTTCCGATCAGCCCCAGCATTTT
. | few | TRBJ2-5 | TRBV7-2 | CASSLVLAGEETQYF | TGTGCCAGCAGCTTAGTGCTGGCAGGGGAAGAGACCCAGTACTTC
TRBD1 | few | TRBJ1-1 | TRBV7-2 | CASSLIPDRGGEAFF | TGTGCCAGCAGCTTAATTCCGGACAGGGGGGGTGAAGCTTTCTTT
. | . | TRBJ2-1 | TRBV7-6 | CASSSGRSGARFNEQFF | TGTGCCAGCAGCTCCGGTCGTTCAGGGGCCCGCTTCAATGAGCAGTTCTTC
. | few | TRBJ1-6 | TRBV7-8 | CASSFRQTTDNSPLHF | TGTGCCAGCAGCTTTAGACAGACTACGGATAATTCACCCCTCCACTTT
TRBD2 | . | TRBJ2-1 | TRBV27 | CASSWGLAGHNEQFF | TGTGCCAGCAGTTGGGGACTAGCGGGGCACAATGAGCAGTTCTTC
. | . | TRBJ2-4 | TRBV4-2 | CASSPSVGEGNIQYF | TGTGCCAGCAGCCCTTCGGTAGGGGAAGGAAACATTCAGTACTTC
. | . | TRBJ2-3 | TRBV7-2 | CASSFHSLEAQYF | TGTGCCAGCAGCTTTCACTCTCTCGAGGCGCAGTATTTT
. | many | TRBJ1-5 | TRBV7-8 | CASSLVGSGNQPQHF | TGTGCCAGCAGCTTAGTGGGTTCGGGCAATCAGCCCCAGCATTTT
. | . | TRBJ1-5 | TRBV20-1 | CSAREEDSSNQPQHF | TGCAGTGCTAGAGAGGAGGACAGTAGCAATCAGCCCCAGCATTTT
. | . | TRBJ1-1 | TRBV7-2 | CASSFRLGQNTEAFF | TGTGCCAGCAGCTTCCGACTGGGACAGAACACTGAAGCTTTCTTT
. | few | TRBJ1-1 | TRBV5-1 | CASSLEEGATEAFF | TGCGCCAGCAGCTTGGAGGAGGGTGCCACTGAAGCTTTCTTT
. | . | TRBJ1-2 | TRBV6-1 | CASSEPVGGLSSYGYTF | TGTGCCAGCAGTGAACCGGTGGGCGGGCTGTCTTCCTATGGCTACACCTTC
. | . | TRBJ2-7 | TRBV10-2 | CASTLGGLDEQYF | TGCGCCAGCACCCTTGGAGGGCTAGACGAGCAGTACTTC
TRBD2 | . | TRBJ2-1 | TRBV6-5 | CASSYGASGGPKGQFF | TGTGCCAGCAGTTACGGAGCTAGCGGGGGTCCTAAGGGACAGTTCTTC